This entry lists 17 T cell receptor beta chains sequenced from one sample in a study of cytomegalovirus exposure and HLA in healthy donors. PCR used 60 Vbeta primers and 13 Jbeta primers. TCRdb's copy holds only in-frame clones and misses some; the assay was immunoSEQ multiplex PCR. Of some 200,000 clones detected, roughly 87% appear once; the ten largest clones hold about 0.21%. Sequencing was carried out using PBMCs. Receptors were obtained from a girl under three years old in good health and CMV-seronegative.

This clone was recorded only once. The rearrangement uses TRBV19 and TRBJ1-2; 9 nucleotides line up with TRBD1. The CDR3 spans 13 residues. The V segment lost 3 bases and the J segment 6 bases; nucleotides outside the gene matches: 2. Germline loops: CDR1 LNHDA, CDR2 SQIVND (reference sequence). CDR3 amino acids: CASSIGQGNGYTF. DNA of the CDR3: TGTGCCAGTAGTATTGGACAGGGGAATGGCTACACCTTC.

This chain uses TRBV11-2 with TRBJ2-4; D unresolved. Trimming cost V 3 bases and J 8 bases, with 5 bases left between them. CDR3 length: 11 residues. Germline CDR1 reads SGHAT; CDR2 reads FQNNGV. CDR3 nucleotide sequence: TGTGCCAGCAGCTTTGGAGACATTCAGTACTTC. This gives the protein CASSFGDIQYF. The full variable domain, rest sourced from reference TRBV11-2 and TRBJ2-4, is EAGVAQSPRYKIIEKRQSVAFWCNPISGHATLYWYQQILGQGPKLLIQFQNNGVVDDSQLPKDRFSAERLKGVDSTLKIQPAKLEDSAVYLCASSFGDIQYFGAGTRLSVL.

The chain uses TRBV19 and TRBJ2-7; maybe TRBD1 (5 bases). With 0 bases removed from V and 1 base from J, the gap between germline ends came to 10 bases. This CDR3 spans 15 amino acids. The germline gives CDR1 LNHDA, CDR2 SQIVND (reference sequence). Here the CDR3 reads CASSIEQGSSYEQYF. CDR3 sequence (DNA): TGTGCCAGTAGTATAGAGCAGGGCTCGTCCTACGAGCAGTACTTC.

The chain employs TRBV2 and TRBJ1-5; 9 bases line up with TRBD1. The CDR3 length is 15 residues. With V trimmed by 6 bases and J by 4 bases, 7 bases remained unmatched. Germline CDR1 and CDR2: SNHLY and FYNNEI. CDR3 residues: CASSSRTGANQPQHF. CDR3 coding DNA: TGTGCCAGCAGCTCCCGGACAGGGGCAAATCAGCCCCAGCATTTT. Supplemented by reference TRBV2 and TRBJ1-5, the full variable domain reads EPEVTQTPSHQVTQMGQEVILRCVPISNHLYFYWYRQILGQKVEFLVSFYNNEISEKSEIFDDQFSVERPDGSNFTLKIRSTKLEDSAMYFCASSSRTGANQPQHFGDGTRLSIL.

V and J are TRBV27 and TRBJ1-1; D might be TRBD1 (5 bases). V lost 5 bases to trimming and J lost 1 base, with 11 bases between them. The CDR3 contains 14 residues. Germline V gives CDR1 MNHEY, CDR2 SMNVEV (reference sequence). The chain's CDR3 is CASSISTANTEAFF. Here the CDR3 DNA reads TGTGCCAGCAGTATTTCGACAGCGAACACTGAAGCTTTCTTT.

The chain is built from TRBV5-1 and TRBJ2-5; 15 bases line up with TRBD2. This CDR3 has 15 amino acids. The trim removed 3 bases at V and 5 bases at J, leaving 2 bases unmatched. Germline loops: CDR1 SGHRS, CDR2 YFSETQ. The CDR3, as DNA: TGCGCCAGCAGCTACGGACTAGCGGGAGGGGAGACCCAGTACTTC. Its translation is CASSYGLAGGETQYF.

The genes are TRBV6-5 and TRBJ1-1; no reliable D call. This CDR3 region has 13 residues. CDR1 is MNHEY and CDR2 is SVGAGI in the germline V gene. V lost 0 bases and J lost 4, with 6 bases in between. CDR3 in amino acids: CASSYSEGTEAFF. The CDR3 DNA reads TGTGCCAGCAGTTACTCTGAGGGCACTGAAGCTTTCTTT.

This clone was detected a few times. This chain's CDR3 is CASTSLGGYEQYF. The CDR3, as DNA: TGTGCCAGCACCTCCCTCGGGGGCTACGAGCAGTACTTC. This sequence joins TRBV5-6 and TRBJ2-7, with TRBD2 as a possible D gene (6 bases). The germline V and J ends were trimmed by 6 bases and 3 bases, with 13 bases remaining between them. The CDR3 sequence is 13 residues long. The germline V gene has CDR1 SGHDT and CDR2 YYEEEE.

The J gene is TRBJ2-1, the V gene TRBV15; D not certain. The CDR3 runs 15 residues. CDR1 and CDR2 (germline): LNHNV, YYDKDF (reference sequence). V gave up 0 bases and J gave up 12 bases, with 18 bases separating them. The CDR3 nucleotides are TGTGCCACCAGCAGAGATAACTTACCCCAGTCGGGGCAGTTCTTC. Translation gives CATSRDNLPQSGQFF.

The chain has TRBV6-6 and TRBJ1-2, with D perhaps TRBD1 (5 bases). Germline V gene sequence: CDR1 MNHNY, CDR2 SVGAGI (reference sequence). The ends were cut back, 8 bases at V and 8 bases at J, with 15 bases in the middle. This CDR3 comprises 12 residues. CDR3 sequence reads: CASRLGEGGYTF. CDR3 sequence (DNA): TGTGCCAGCCGCTTGGGGGAGGGCGGCTACACCTTC.

The rearrangement uses TRBV10-3 and TRBJ1-2; D gene ambiguous. CDR1 is ENHRY and CDR2 is SYGVKD in the germline V gene. The CDR3 extends over 14 amino acids. Trimming cost V 10 bases and J 0 bases, with 15 bases left between them. CDR3 region: CATAPRRPNYGYTF. DNA of the CDR3: TGTGCCACCGCCCCTAGACGGCCTAACTATGGCTACACCTTC.

V is TRBV18 and J is TRBJ2-5; TRBD1 aligns across 8 bases. Germline V gene data show CDR1 as KGHSH and CDR2 as LQKENI. V lost 4 bases to trimming and J lost 4 bases; unmatched junction nucleotides: 5. The length of the CDR3 is 14 residues. The DNA for the CDR3 is TGTGCCAGCTCACAAACTCAGGGGGCAGAGACCCAGTACTTC. This gives the protein CASSQTQGAETQYF.

The J gene is TRBJ1-1, the V gene TRBV27; TRBD1 agrees at 10 bases. Germline V CDR1 and CDR2: MNHEY, SMNVEV (reference sequence). The ends lost 4 bases at V and 3 bases at J; junction bases unmatched: 8. The CDR3 loop spans 16 amino acids. The CDR3 DNA is TGTGCCAGCAGTTCGCTCCGGGACAGGGGAGACACTGAAGCTTTCTTT. It is translated as CASSSLRDRGDTEAFF.

Points on this clone: The junction departs from the called germline gene at one end, perhaps through a read error. The chain joins TRBV7-9 to TRBJ1-1; D is uncertain. Germline V gives CDR1 SEHNR, CDR2 FQNEAQ (reference sequence). This CDR3 comprises 12 residues. The chain's CDR3 is CSSSHPTEFAFF. The DNA for the CDR3 is TGTTCCAGCAGCCATCCTACGGAGTTCGCTTTCTTT.

Regarding this clone: A junction end diverges from the germline sequence, so it may reflect a read error. This chain uses TRBV7-9 with TRBJ1-2; D is ambiguous. Germline CDR1 and CDR2: SEHNR and FQNEAQ (reference sequence). The CDR3 extends over 14 amino acids. CDR3 amino acids: CSSSLGQTNYGYTF. As DNA, the CDR3 is TGTTCCAGCAGCTTAGGGCAGACTAACTATGGCTACACCTTC.

The chain recombines TRBV7-2 with TRBJ2-3; 13 positions match TRBD2. J was trimmed by 4 bases and V by 7 bases; bases with no gene match: 5. This CDR3 has 15 residues. Germline V gives CDR1 SGHTA, CDR2 FQGNSA. The CDR3 DNA reads TGTGCCAGCACCAAGGGACTAGCGGGATCAGATACGCAGTATTTT. As protein: CASTKGLAGSDTQYF.

This chain joins TRBV9 and TRBJ2-5, with 10 bases aligning to TRBD2. Unmatched junction bases numbered 7, after V lost 1 base and J lost 4 bases. The CDR3 consists of 16 residues. The germline gives CDR1 SGDLS, CDR2 YYNGEE. CDR3 in amino acids: CASSVQSGRALETQYF. The CDR3 bases are TGTGCCAGCAGCGTACAAAGCGGGAGGGCCCTAGAGACCCAGTACTTC. Looking up the rest from reference TRBV9 and TRBJ2-5 gives the full variable domain: DSGVTQTPKHLITATGQRVTLRCSPRSGDLSVYWYQQSLDQGLQFLIQYYNGEERAKGNILERFSAQQFPDLHSELNLSSLELGDSALYFCASSVQSGRALETQYFGPGTRLLVL.